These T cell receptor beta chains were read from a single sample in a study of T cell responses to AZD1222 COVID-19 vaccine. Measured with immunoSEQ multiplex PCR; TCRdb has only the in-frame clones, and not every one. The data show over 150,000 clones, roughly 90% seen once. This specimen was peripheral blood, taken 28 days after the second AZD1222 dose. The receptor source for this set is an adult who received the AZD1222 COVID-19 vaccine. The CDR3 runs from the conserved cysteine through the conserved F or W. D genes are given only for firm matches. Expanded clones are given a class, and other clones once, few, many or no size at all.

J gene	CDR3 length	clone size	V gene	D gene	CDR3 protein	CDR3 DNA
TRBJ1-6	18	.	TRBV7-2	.	CASSSRSQGRGYNSPLHF	TGTGCCAGCAGCTCAAGATCTCAGGGCCGGGGCTATAATTCACCCCTCCACTTT
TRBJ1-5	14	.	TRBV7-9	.	CASSLAGFNQPQHF	TGTGCCAGCAGCTTAGCCGGTTTCAATCAGCCCCAGCATTTT
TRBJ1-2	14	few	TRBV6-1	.	CASSEGGGGYGYTF	TGTGCCAGCAGTGAAGGGGGGGGAGGCTATGGCTACACCTTC
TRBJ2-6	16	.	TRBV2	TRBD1	CASNDREPSGANVLTF	TGTGCCAGCAATGACAGGGAACCCTCTGGGGCCAACGTCCTGACTTTC
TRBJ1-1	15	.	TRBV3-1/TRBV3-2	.	CASSRPAQGNYEAFF	TGTGCCAGCAGCCGGCCGGCTCAGGGTAATTATGAAGCTTTCTTT
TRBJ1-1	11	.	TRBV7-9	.	CASSGGREAFF	TGTGCCAGCAGCGGAGGGAGGGAAGCTTTCTTT
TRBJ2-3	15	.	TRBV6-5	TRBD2	CASSYQRGGGDTQYF	TGTGCCAGCAGTTACCAACGGGGGGGAGGGGATACGCAGTATTTT
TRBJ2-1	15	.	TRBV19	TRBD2	CASSGQPGLATEQFF	TGTGCCAGTAGTGGCCAACCGGGACTAGCGACTGAGCAGTTCTTC
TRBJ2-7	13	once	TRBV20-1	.	CSASTGNNYEQYF	TGCAGTGCTAGTACTGGAAATAACTACGAGCAGTACTTC
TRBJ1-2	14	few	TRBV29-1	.	CSAVVTGGAGGYTF	TGCAGCGCGGTCGTCACGGGGGGCGCGGGTGGCTACACCTTC
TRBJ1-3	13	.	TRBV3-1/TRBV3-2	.	CAASPSSGNTIYF	TGTGCCGCATCTCCTTCTTCTGGAAACACCATATATTTT
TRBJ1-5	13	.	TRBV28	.	CASSLNIYQPQHF	TGTGCCAGCAGTTTGAACATCTATCAGCCCCAGCATTTT
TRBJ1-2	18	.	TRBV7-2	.	CASSLASGGTASEYGYTF	TGTGCCAGCAGCTTAGCGTCGGGTGGCACCGCATCCGAGTATGGCTACACCTTC
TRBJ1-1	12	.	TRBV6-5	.	CASSFLNTEAFF	TGTGCCAGCAGTTTCCTGAACACTGAAGCTTTCTTT
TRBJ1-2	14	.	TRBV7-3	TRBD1	CASSPDREGNGYTF	TGTGCCAGCAGCCCTGACAGGGAAGGTAATGGCTACACCTTC
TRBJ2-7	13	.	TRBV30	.	CAWSEGRSDEQYF	TGTGCCTGGAGTGAAGGGCGGTCCGACGAGCAGTACTTC
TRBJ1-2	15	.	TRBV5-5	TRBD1	CASSLVLTGNYGYTF	TGTGCCAGCAGCTTGGTTCTGACAGGGAACTATGGCTACACCTTC
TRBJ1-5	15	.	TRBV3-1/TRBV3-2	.	CASSQGTPTYQPQHF	TGTGCCAGCAGCCAAGGAACCCCAACCTATCAGCCCCAGCATTTT
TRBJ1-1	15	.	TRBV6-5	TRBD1	CASSSGGQRLAEAFF	TGTGCCAGCAGTTCGGGGGGACAGCGCCTGGCTGAAGCTTTCTTT
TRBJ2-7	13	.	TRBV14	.	CASSQVIGSPQYF	TGTGCCAGCAGCCAAGTGATTGGGAGTCCCCAGTACTTC
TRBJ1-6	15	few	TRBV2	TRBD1	CASSEAGQGNSPLHF	TGTGCCAGCAGTGAAGCGGGACAGGGAAATTCACCCCTCCACTTT
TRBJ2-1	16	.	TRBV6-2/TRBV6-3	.	CASSYPKYSGPYEQFF	TGTGCCAGCAGTTATCCCAAATATTCGGGGCCTTATGAGCAGTTCTTC
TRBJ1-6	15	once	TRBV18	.	CASSPLDRNNSPLHF	TGTGCCAGCTCACCACTGGATAGGAATAATTCACCCCTCCACTTT
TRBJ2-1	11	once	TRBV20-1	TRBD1	CSARGQYEQFF	TGCAGTGCAAGGGGGCAGTATGAGCAGTTCTTC
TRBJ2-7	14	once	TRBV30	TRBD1	CAWQPSTGVNEQYF	TGTGCCTGGCAACCCAGTACAGGGGTTAACGAGCAGTACTTC
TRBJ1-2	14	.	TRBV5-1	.	CASSLGGRGYGYTF	TGCGCCAGCAGCTTGGGGGGCAGGGGCTATGGCTACACCTTC
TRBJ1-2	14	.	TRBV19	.	CASNRGTWESEDTF	TGTGCCAGTAACCGCGGGACATGGGAATCTGAGGACACCTTC
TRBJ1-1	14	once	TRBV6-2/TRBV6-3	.	CASSPGRLNTEAFF	TGTGCCAGCAGCCCGGGACGGTTGAACACTGAAGCTTTCTTT